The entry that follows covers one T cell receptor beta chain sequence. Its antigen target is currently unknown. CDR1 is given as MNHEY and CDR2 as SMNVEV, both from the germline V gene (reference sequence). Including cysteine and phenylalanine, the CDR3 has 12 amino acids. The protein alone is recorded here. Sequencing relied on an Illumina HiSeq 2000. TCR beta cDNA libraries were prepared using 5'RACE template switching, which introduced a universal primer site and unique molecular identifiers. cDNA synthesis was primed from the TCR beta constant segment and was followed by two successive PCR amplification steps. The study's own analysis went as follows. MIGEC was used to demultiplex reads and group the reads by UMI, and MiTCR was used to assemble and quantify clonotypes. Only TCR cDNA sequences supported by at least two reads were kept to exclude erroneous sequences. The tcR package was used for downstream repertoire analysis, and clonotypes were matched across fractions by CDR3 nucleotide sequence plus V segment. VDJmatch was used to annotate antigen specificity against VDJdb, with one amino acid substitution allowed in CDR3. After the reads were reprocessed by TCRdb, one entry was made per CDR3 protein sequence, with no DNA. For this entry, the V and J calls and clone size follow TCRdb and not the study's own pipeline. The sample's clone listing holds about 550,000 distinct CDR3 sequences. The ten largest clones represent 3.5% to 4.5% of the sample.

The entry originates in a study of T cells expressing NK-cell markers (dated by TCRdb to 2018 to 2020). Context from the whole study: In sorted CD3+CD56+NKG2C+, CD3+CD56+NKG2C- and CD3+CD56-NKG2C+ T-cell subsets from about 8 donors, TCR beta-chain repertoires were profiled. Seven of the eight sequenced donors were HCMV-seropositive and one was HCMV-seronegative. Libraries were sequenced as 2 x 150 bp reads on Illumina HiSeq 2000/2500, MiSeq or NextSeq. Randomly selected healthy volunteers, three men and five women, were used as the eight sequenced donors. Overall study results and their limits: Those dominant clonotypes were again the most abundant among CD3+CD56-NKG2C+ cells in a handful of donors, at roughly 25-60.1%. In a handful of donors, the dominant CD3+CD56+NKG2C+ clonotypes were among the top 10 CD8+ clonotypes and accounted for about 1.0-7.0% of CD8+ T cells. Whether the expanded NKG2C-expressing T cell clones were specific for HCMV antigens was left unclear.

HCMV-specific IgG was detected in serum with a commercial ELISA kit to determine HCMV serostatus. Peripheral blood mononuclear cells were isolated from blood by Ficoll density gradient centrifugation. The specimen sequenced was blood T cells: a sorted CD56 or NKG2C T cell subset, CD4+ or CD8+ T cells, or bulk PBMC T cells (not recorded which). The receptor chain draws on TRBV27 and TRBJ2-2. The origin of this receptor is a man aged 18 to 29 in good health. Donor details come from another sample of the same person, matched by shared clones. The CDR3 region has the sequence CASSWLGGELFF.